Below are 7 T cell receptor beta chains sequenced from a single sample in a study of blood T cell repertoires in COVID-19. Clones were sequenced by immunoSEQ multiplex PCR, and TCRdb holds only the in-frame ones, with some missing. The sample lists around 140,000 clones, almost 90% seen once, with about 1.6% in the top ten. Input material: peripheral blood. The source is a woman aged 55-69 years with acute or convalescent COVID-19.

V and J are TRBV10-3 and TRBJ1-2; no clear D. Deletions cut 4 bases from V and 6 bases from J, with 9 bases between. CDR1 is ENHRY and CDR2 is SYGVKD in the germline V gene. This CDR3 has 12 amino acids. CDR3 sequence reads: CAISGEADGYTF. The CDR3 DNA follows: TGTGCCATCAGTGGGGAAGCGGATGGCTACACCTTC.

This clone was seen only once. The V gene is TRBV4-3, the J gene TRBJ1-1; no reliable D call. The length of the CDR3 is 13 residues. V was shortened by 6 bases and J by 0 bases, with 8 bases between the two germline ends. The germline V gene has CDR1 LGHNA and CDR2 YSLEER. The CDR3 sequence is CASSSTMNTEAFF. In DNA form, the CDR3 reads TGCGCCAGCAGTTCCACTATGAACACTGAAGCTTTCTTT.

The sample holds one count of this clone. The chain recombines TRBV11-2 with TRBJ1-6; possibly TRBD1 for D (6 bases). With 1 base removed from V and 8 bases from J, the gap between germline ends came to 15 bases. The CDR3 sequence is 16 residues long. Germline-derived CDR1 and CDR2 are SGHAT and FQNNGV. This CDR3 is CASSLGWTDAYSPLHF. In nucleotides, the CDR3 is TGTGCCAGCAGCTTAGGCTGGACAGACGCGTATTCACCCCTCCACTTT. Filled out from reference TRBV11-2 and TRBJ1-6, the complete variable domain reads EAGVAQSPRYKIIEKRQSVAFWCNPISGHATLYWYQQILGQGPKLLIQFQNNGVVDDSQLPKDRFSAERLKGVDSTLKIQPAKLEDSAVYLCASSLGWTDAYSPLHFGNGTRLTVT.

This clone was picked up one time. The chain couples TRBV2 to TRBJ2-5; D is perhaps TRBD2 (5 bases). The ends were cut back, 6 bases at V and 5 bases at J, with 13 bases in the middle. CDR1 is SNHLY, CDR2 FYNNEI, per germline. The CDR3 is made up of 13 amino acids. CDR3 DNA: TGTGCCAGCAGCGGGGAGTTACGGGAGACCCAGTACTTC. Translated, it gives CASSGELRETQYF.

This clone showed up just a few times. DNA of the CDR3: TGTGCCTGGAGCACAGGGGGCGGCTATGGCTACACCTTC. This codes for CAWSTGGGYGYTF. The chain links TRBV30 to TRBJ1-2; 9 bases are shared with TRBD1. The V gene's germline CDR1 is GTSNPN and CDR2 SVGIG (reference sequence). The junction had 3 bases not matched to a gene; V was cut back by 3 bases and J by 4 bases. The CDR3 sequence is 13 residues long.

The rearrangement joins TRBV28 to TRBJ2-6; 10 bases map to TRBD1. Germline V gene lookup returns CDR1 MDHEN and CDR2 SYDVKM. The CDR3 has 17 residues. V lost 6 bases and J lost 2; bases outside the gene matches: 7. The CDR3 sequence: CASSSGQGFAGANVLTF. The CDR3 DNA sequence: TGTGCCAGCAGCTCGGGACAGGGGTTTGCTGGGGCCAACGTCCTGACTTTC.

This clone showed up just a few times. V and J are TRBV4-3 and TRBJ2-7; 8 bases map to TRBD1. V trimming: 0 bases; J trimming: 4 bases; junction bases outside the gene matches: 8. Looked up from germline, CDR1 is LGHNA and CDR2 is YSLEER. This CDR3 comprises 16 residues. The CDR3, as DNA: TGCGCCAGCAGCCAAGAGTTCTACAGGGGGATATACGAGCAGTACTTC. It specifies CASSQEFYRGIYEQYF.